Reported below is one T cell receptor (beta chain). Germline CDR1 reads SNHLY; CDR2 reads FYNNEI. V shed 7 bases, J shed 0 bases, and the junction held 4 bases outside the gene matches. There are 15 residues in the CDR3. The sample originates from a study of blood T cells in healthy people across ages. A second PCR, run for about 6 to 11 cycles, used a sample-barcoded 5' primer plus a J-beta primer mix. TCRdb fed the 5' RACE reads into MiXCR, producing one record per CDR3 protein. The sample holds 550,000 to 800,000 distinct CDR3 sequences, around 21% seen once. The origin of this receptor is a man in his 70s in good health. The chain is built from TRBV2 and TRBJ2-1; 9 bases are a match to TRBD1. What was sequenced was blood. CDR3 sequence reads: CASTGQGNSYNEQFF. The CDR3 coding sequence is TGTGCCAGCACAGGACAGGGGAACTCCTACAATGAGCAGTTCTTC.